This TCR beta chain emerged from a study of Graves' ophthalmopathy and Graves' hyperthyroidism. This clonotype was recorded at least ten times. The V gene's germline CDR1 is SGHRS and CDR2 YFSETQ. The J segment lost 4 bases and the V segment lost 4 bases, leaving 14 bases of the junction unmatched. The CDR3 is made up of 17 amino acids. TCR beta CDR3 regions were amplified from RNA transcripts. First-round RT-PCR relied on HTBI primers, and a second-round multiplex PCR came next. TCRdb re-called the multiplex PCR reads with MiXCR, one entry per CDR3 protein. The sample shows 650,000 to 800,000 distinct CDR3 sequences, 35% to 45% of them seen only once.

The specimen was peripheral blood. The sequence was obtained from an adult man with Graves' ophthalmopathy. V gene TRBV5-1 combines with J gene TRBJ2-5, with 9 positions matching TRBD2. The DNA of the CDR3 is TGCGCCAGCAGCCCCTTGCGAGGCGGGGGGGCGGGAGAGACCCAGTACTTC. Protein sequence: CASSPLRGGGAGETQYF.